This T cell receptor (beta chain) was obtained from a study of blood T cell repertoires in COVID-19. Study as a whole: The United States, Italy and Spain provided the acute and convalescent COVID-19 samples. Sample material is recorded as cDNA or gDNA derived from T cells, B-cell-depleted T cells, or PBMCs.

The ends were cut back, 0 bases at V and 4 bases at J, with 7 bases in the middle. This CDR3 contains 13 residues. The germline CDR1 and CDR2 sequences are GTSNPN and SVGIG (reference sequence). Generated by immunoSEQ multiplex PCR, the TCRdb table keeps only in-frame clones and is missing some. The data hold about 260,000 clones, with 86% observed a single time. This clone has more than one count but fewer than ten. The sample has other DNA sequences that encode this CDR3 too. The TCR comes from a man aged 30-40 years with active or convalescent COVID-19. The V gene is TRBV30, the J gene TRBJ1-5; possible D gene TRBD1, 6 bases. Sequenced material: peripheral blood. The CDR3 region has the DNA TGTGCCTGGAGTGTAGGGGGAAATCAGCCCCAGCATTTT. Its protein is CAWSVGGNQPQHF.